This T cell receptor beta chain was obtained from a study of blood T cell repertoires in COVID-19 (dated by TCRdb to the early 2020s). Study-level background: Samples from collaborators originated in the United States, Italy and Spain and spanned both the acute and convalescent phases of COVID-19. The material from the prospective study consisted of cDNA or gDNA derived from T cells, B-cell-depleted T cells, or PBMCs. Deeply sampled blood TCRbeta repertoires from subjects exposed to, actively infected with, or recovered from COVID-19 were included in the dataset. The repertoires were made available in a free public database intended to serve as a resource for research on the immune response to SARS-CoV-2. The samples were drawn from two sources: the first 160 participants of the ongoing ImmuneRACE study, and 1,000 to 1,500 subjects contributed by 6 global collaborators. Nearly every sample came with metadata listing a de-identified subject ID, COVID-19 status, age in years and sex. Where available, HLA class I and class II types were taken from metadata supplied by the sample provider and were not determined by assay-based typing. Overall study results and their limits: How much clinical and demographic metadata was included differed by source and by participant, and the metadata was provided uncurated.

Comment on this clone: Its antigen is not yet known. The record has no base qualities; no much larger clone is one base away.

CDR1 SGHNT and CDR2 YYREEE are derived from the germline V gene (reference sequence). V is shortened by 3 bases, J by 3 bases, and the region joining them spans 6 bases. The CDR3 sequence holds 12 residues, the cysteine and phenylalanine included. Only the CDR3 part of the read is kept: 36 bases, read in frame from the first base. A second Seattle source provided samples from volunteer blood donors who had recovered from COVID-19. Each collaborating institution followed its own protocols to collect whole blood in K2EDTA tubes. For TCRbeta analysis, collaborators shipped samples in one of three forms: frozen whole blood, isolated PBMCs, or DNA extracted from either of those sample types. TCRbeta CDR3 regions were amplified from genomic DNA using the immunoSEQ Assay, a bias-controlled multiplex PCR. On the study's bioinformatics: The number of nucleated cells in each sample was estimated from the amplification of reference gene primers within the assay. To quantify the absolute abundance of each unique TCRbeta CDR3 rearrangement, sequence reads were collapsed and filtered. For each sample, productive Simpson clonality was calculated as the square root of Simpson's diversity index over productive rearrangements. TCRdb took over this immuneACCESS table, retaining in-frame rearrangements with V and J assigned. Such tables are incomplete; in checked studies, under half of the missing clones stem from an unresolved V gene, and the remainder is unexplained. V, J and clone size are those of that table, while D and trimming were read from the DNA. In this sample the table shows some 320,000 clones, around 88% of which occur a single time. Clones ranked in the top ten supply approximately 7.2% of the sample.

Sequencing used peripheral blood. This receptor chain uses TRBV5-4 and TRBJ1-1; no D gene can be assigned with confidence. This TCR was sampled from a woman aged 25-40 years who had recovered from COVID-19. The CDR3 is CASSYGYTEAFF. The nucleotide sequence reads TGTGCCAGCAGCTACGGGTACACTGAAGCTTTCTTT. With the portions outside the CDR3 filled from the reference TRBV5-4 and TRBJ1-1 genes, the complete variable region becomes ETGVTQSPTHLIKTRGQQVTLRCSSQSGHNTVSWYQQALGQGPQFIFQYYREEENGRGNFPPRFSGLQFPNYSSELNVNALELDDSALYLCASSYGYTEAFFGQGTRLTVV.